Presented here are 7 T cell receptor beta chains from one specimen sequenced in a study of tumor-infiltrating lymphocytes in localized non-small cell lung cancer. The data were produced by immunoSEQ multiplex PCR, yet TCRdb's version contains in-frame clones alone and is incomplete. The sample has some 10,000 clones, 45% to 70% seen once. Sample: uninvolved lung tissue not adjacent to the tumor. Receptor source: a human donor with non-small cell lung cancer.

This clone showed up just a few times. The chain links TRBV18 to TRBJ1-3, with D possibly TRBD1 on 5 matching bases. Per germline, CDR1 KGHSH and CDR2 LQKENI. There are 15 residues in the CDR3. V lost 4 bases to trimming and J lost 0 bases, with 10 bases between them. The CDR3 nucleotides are TGTGCCAGCTCACTAACAGACAGCTCTGGAAACACCATATATTTT. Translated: CASSLTDSSGNTIYF.

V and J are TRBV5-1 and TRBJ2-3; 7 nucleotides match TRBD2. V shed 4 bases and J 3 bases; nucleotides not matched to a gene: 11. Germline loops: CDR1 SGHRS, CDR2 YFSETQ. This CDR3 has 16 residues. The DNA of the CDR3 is TGCGCCAGCAGCCCGGGCGCTAGCGGCCCAACAGATACGCAGTATTTT. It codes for CASSPGASGPTDTQYF. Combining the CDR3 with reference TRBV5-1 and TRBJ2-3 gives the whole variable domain KAGVTQTPRYLIKTRGQQVTLSCSPISGHRSVSWYQQTPGQGLQFLFEYFSETQRNKGNFPGRFSGRQFSNSRSEMNVSTLELGDSALYLCASSPGASGPTDTQYFGPGTRLTVL.

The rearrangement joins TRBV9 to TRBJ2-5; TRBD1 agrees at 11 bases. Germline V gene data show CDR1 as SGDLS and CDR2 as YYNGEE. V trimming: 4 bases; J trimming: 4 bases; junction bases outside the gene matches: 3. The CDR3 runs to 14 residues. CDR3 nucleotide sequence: TGTGCCAGCAGCCCAGGGACAGGGGGAGAGACCCAGTACTTC. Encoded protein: CASSPGTGGETQYF.

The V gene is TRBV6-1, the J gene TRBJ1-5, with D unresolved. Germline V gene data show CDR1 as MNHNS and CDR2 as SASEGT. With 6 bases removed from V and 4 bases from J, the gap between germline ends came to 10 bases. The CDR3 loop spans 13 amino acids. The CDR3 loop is CASRVVGNQPQHF. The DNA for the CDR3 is TGTGCCAGCAGGGTTGTTGGAAATCAGCCCCAGCATTTT.

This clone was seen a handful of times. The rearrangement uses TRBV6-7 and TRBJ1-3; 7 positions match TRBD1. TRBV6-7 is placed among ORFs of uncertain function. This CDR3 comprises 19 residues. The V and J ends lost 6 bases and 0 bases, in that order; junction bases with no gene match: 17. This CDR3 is CASRGGDRTVPHSGNTIYF. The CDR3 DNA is TGTGCCAGCAGGGGCGGGGACAGAACAGTCCCTCACTCTGGAAACACCATATATTTT.

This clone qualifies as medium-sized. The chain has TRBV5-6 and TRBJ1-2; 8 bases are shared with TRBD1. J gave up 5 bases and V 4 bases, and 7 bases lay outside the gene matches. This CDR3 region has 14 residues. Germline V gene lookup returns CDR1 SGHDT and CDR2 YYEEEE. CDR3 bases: TGTGCCAGCAGCCGGGACAGGCGTTCTTATGGCTACACCTTC. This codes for CASSRDRRSYGYTF.

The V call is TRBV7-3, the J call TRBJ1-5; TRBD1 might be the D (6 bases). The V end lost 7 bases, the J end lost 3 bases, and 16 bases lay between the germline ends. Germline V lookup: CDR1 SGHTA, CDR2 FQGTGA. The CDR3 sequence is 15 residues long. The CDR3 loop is CASTPGQNYNQPQHF. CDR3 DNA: TGTGCCAGCACCCCCGGACAGAATTACAATCAGCCCCAGCATTTT. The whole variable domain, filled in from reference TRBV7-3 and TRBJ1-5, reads GAGVSQTPSNKVTEKGKYVELRCDPISGHTALYWYRQSLGQGPEFLIYFQGTGAADDSGLPNDRFFAVRPEGSVSTLKIQRTERGDSAVYLCASTPGQNYNQPQHFGDGTRLSIL.